The TCR delta chain under discussion was sequenced for a study of DNA immune sequencing with unique molecular identifiers. Whole-study context: Genomic DNA came from γδ T cells magnetically enriched from buffy coats.

CDR1 and CDR2 (germline): GEAIGNYY, EKD. The CDR3 length is 15 residues. Trimming took 2 bases from V and 7 from J; bases not matched to a gene: 12. All 8 TRDV and 4 TRDJ genes were targeted in 32-plex amplification of genomic DNA. Adapter PCR followed two to three barcoding PCR cycles that attached a 12-nucleotide UMI. TCRdb re-processed the multiplex PCR reads using CATT. The sample holds about 440 delta-chain clones, 35% to 45% seen once. Findings and limits, study-wide: Non-enriched samples had more out-of-frame TRD sequences, likely from αβ T cells. Novel TRD sequences not targeted by the primers cannot be detected.

This clone was found a few times. Its specificity is not known. The protein in TCRdb stems from a much larger clone and differs at residue 7 from this DNA's translation, likely a read error; here the protein is translated from the DNA. The sample taken for sequencing was buffy coat blood. The clonotype comes from a human donor in good health. V and J are TRDV2 and TRDJ1, with 7 bases that match TRDD3. Here the CDR3 DNA reads TGTGCCTGTGACAAGATGCGGGATACTGGCCCTAAACTCATCTTT. Amino acids: CACDKMRDTGPKLIF.